Following are 31 T cell receptor beta chains from one sample sequenced in a study of OX40 agonist ivuxolimab in advanced cancers. The repertoire was sequenced with immunoSEQ multiplex PCR; TCRdb's copy has only in-frame clones and lacks some. The table shows roughly 30,000 clones, with about 86% occurring only once. Sample: CD4+ or CD8+ T cells sorted from blood, taken in a trial of the OX40 agonist ivuxolimab. These receptors originate from an adult with an advanced solid tumor such as melanoma, head and neck, liver or kidney cancer.

A single count supports this clone. This chain joins TRBV6-5 and TRBJ1-5; no reliable D call. Looked up from germline, CDR1 is MNHEY and CDR2 is SVGAGI. Trimming left V 1 base short and J 1 base short, with 2 bases between. This CDR3 comprises 13 residues. The CDR3, as DNA: TGTGCCAGCAGTTACTACAGCAATCAGCCCCAGCATTTT. Protein: CASSYYSNQPQHF.

The chain has TRBV19 and TRBJ2-1; 12 bases are a match to TRBD2. CDR3 length equals 17 residues. The V gene's germline CDR1 is LNHDA and CDR2 SQIVND (reference sequence). The V gene end was trimmed by 3 bases and the J gene end by 5 bases; junction bases not matched to a gene: 8. The CDR3 here is CASSIRLAGDMDNEQFF. DNA of the CDR3: TGTGCCAGTAGTATCCGACTAGCGGGAGACATGGACAATGAGCAGTTCTTC.

J is TRBJ1-5 and V is TRBV30; the match to TRBD1 covers 8 bases. This CDR3 has 12 amino acids. Trimming at V came to 5 bases and at J to 12 bases, leaving 9 bases not matched to a gene. The germline V gene has CDR1 GTSNPN and CDR2 SVGIG (reference sequence). The CDR3 is CAWDRGGSLQHF. For the CDR3, the DNA is TGTGCCTGGGACAGGGGAGGTTCCCTCCAGCATTTT.

This chain connects TRBV21-1 to TRBJ1-2; TRBD1, the table's D call, lacks a check against the DNA. TRBV21-1 is deemed a pseudogene. CDR3 length equals 16 residues. CDR3 in DNA: TGTGCCAGCAGCAAGCCCTCCTCGGACAGACCACTTGGCTACACCTTC. Its protein is CASSKPSSDRPLGYTF.

V usage is TRBV5-6 and J usage is TRBJ2-5; D tentatively fits TRBD1 or TRBD2 (5 bases each). CDR3 length equals 14 residues. Trimming removed 1 base from V and 2 bases from J, with 9 bases in between. Germline V gene data show CDR1 as SGHDT and CDR2 as YYEEEE. CDR3 sequence reads: CASSLLGEQETQYF. CDR3 bases: TGTGCCAGCAGCTTGCTGGGGGAACAAGAGACCCAGTACTTC.

For this clone: A much larger clonotype is one base distant, so this may be a read error. Other DNA sequences from this sample encode an identical CDR3 as well. The chain combines TRBV7-2 with TRBJ2-1; the D call may be TRBD1 or TRBD2 (5 bases each). V was clipped by 0 bases and J by 3 bases, with 6 bases between them. The germline V gene encodes CDR1 SGHTA and CDR2 FQGNSA. This CDR3 contains 14 residues. The CDR3 DNA reads TGTGCCAGCAGCTTAGCGGGGGTCTACAATGAGCAGTTCTTC. The encoded protein is CASSLAGVYNEQFF.

The V call is TRBV29-1, the J call TRBJ1-3; 7 nucleotides line up with TRBD1. V was clipped by 1 base and J by 0 bases; unmatched bases: 6. Germline CDR1 SQVTM, CDR2 ANQGSEA. The CDR3 is 16 residues long. This CDR3 reads CSVEGQGGISGNTIYF. The CDR3 region has the DNA TGCAGCGTTGAAGGCCAGGGGGGGATCTCTGGAAACACCATATATTTT. Full variable domain (outside the CDR3, taken from reference TRBV29-1 and TRBJ1-3): SAVISQKPSRDICQRGTSLTIQCQVDSQVTMMFWYRQQPGQSLTLIATANQGSEATYESGFVIDKFPISRPNLTFSTLTVSNMSPEDSSIYLCSVEGQGGISGNTIYFGEGSWLTVV.

V usage is TRBV27 and J usage is TRBJ2-1; 13 bases line up with TRBD2. The V gene end was trimmed by 6 bases and the J gene end by 3 bases; junction bases not matched to a gene: 5. In germline, CDR1 is MNHEY, CDR2 SMNVEV (reference sequence). The CDR3 is made up of 16 amino acids. CDR3: CASSLTSGRFYNEQFF. The CDR3 DNA reads as TGTGCCAGCAGCCTGACTAGCGGGAGGTTCTACAATGAGCAGTTCTTC.

V gene TRBV5-1 combines with J gene TRBJ2-1, with 11 positions matching TRBD2. Germline CDR1 is SGHRS and CDR2 is YFSETQ. The CDR3 loop spans 15 amino acids. J lost 8 bases, V lost 4 bases, and 8 bases had no gene match. CDR3 in DNA: TGCGCCAGCAGCATCGGGACTAGCGGCGGCGATGAGCAGTTCTTC. Its protein is CASSIGTSGGDEQFF. The entire variable domain, with the rest obtained from reference TRBV5-1 and TRBJ2-1, is as follows: KAGVTQTPRYLIKTRGQQVTLSCSPISGHRSVSWYQQTPGQGLQFLFEYFSETQRNKGNFPGRFSGRQFSNSRSEMNVSTLELGDSALYLCASSIGTSGGDEQFFGPGTRLTVL.

This chain joins TRBV6-5 and TRBJ2-7; 8 bases match TRBD2. Germline trimming cut 2 bases from V and 3 bases from J; bases unmatched to any gene: 9. Germline-derived CDR1 and CDR2 are MNHEY and SVGAGI. The CDR3 runs to 16 residues. The CDR3 reads CASSYPIRGLGYEQYF. Written as DNA, the CDR3 is TGTGCCAGCAGTTACCCTATAAGGGGACTAGGCTACGAGCAGTACTTC.

J is TRBJ2-2 and V is TRBV7-3; 11 bases are shared with TRBD2. With V trimmed by 2 bases and J by 5 bases, 1 base remained unmatched. The CDR3 contains 15 residues. Germline V gene lookup returns CDR1 SGHTA and CDR2 FQGTGA. The CDR3 loop reads CASSLASGRTGELFF. CDR3 in DNA: TGTGCCAGCAGCTTAGCTAGCGGGAGGACCGGGGAGCTGTTTTTT.

The chain joins TRBV10-3 to TRBJ2-7; 10 bases fit TRBD2. The CDR3 contains 20 residues. From germline, CDR1 is ENHRY and CDR2 SYGVKD. Unmatched junction bases numbered 23, after V lost 2 bases and J lost 7 bases. This CDR3 reads CAISEPPFSGRSPRGDEQYF. For the CDR3, the DNA is TGTGCCATCAGTGAGCCCCCTTTTAGCGGGAGGAGTCCCCGAGGGGATGAGCAGTACTTC.

J is TRBJ1-3 and V is TRBV7-9; TRBD1 is a possible D gene (6 bases). Deletions cut 11 bases from V and 2 bases from J, with 10 bases between. CDR3 length equals 12 residues. CDR1 is SEHNR and CDR2 is FQNEAQ in the germline V gene (reference sequence). The CDR3 DNA is TGTGCCGGAGACAGGCCTGGAAACACCATATATTTT. It translates to CAGDRPGNTIYF.

The rearrangement links TRBV10-1 to TRBJ2-1, with D possibly being TRBD2 (5 bases). CDR1 and CDR2 (germline): WNHNN, SYGVQD (reference sequence). CDR3 length: 16 residues. V was clipped by 2 bases and J by 0 bases, with 11 bases between them. The CDR3 DNA reads as TGCGCCAGCAGTGAGGGGTCGGGGAGCTCCTACAATGAGCAGTTCTTC. It is translated as CASSEGSGSSYNEQFF.

This clone appeared a single time. The chain has TRBV6-1 and TRBJ2-1; 12 bases map to TRBD2. Germline CDR1 and CDR2: MNHNS and SASEGT. Losses at the gene ends were 4 bases for V and 4 bases for J; bases not matched to a gene: 2. The CDR3 spans 15 residues. The CDR3 sequence: CASSGLAGGYNEQFF. DNA of the CDR3: TGTGCCAGCAGTGGCCTAGCGGGAGGGTACAATGAGCAGTTCTTC.

This chain uses TRBV5-1 with TRBJ1-2; no firm D call. The CDR3 is made up of 13 amino acids. V was cut by 0 bases and J by 4 bases, with 7 bases left in between. From germline, CDR1 is SGHRS and CDR2 YFSETQ. CDR3 sequence: CASSLGRTYGYTF. CDR3 in DNA: TGCGCCAGCAGCTTGGGTCGCACCTATGGCTACACCTTC.

The genes are TRBV9 and TRBJ1-1; unclear D gene. The CDR3 extends over 13 amino acids. Trimming took 5 bases from V and 0 from J, leaving 8 bases between them. Germline CDR1 is SGDLS and CDR2 is YYNGEE. The CDR3: CASSEGLNTEAFF. CDR3 in DNA: TGTGCCAGCAGTGAGGGATTGAACACTGAAGCTTTCTTT.

The V gene is TRBV11-2, the J gene TRBJ2-7, with a possible D match to TRBD2 (6 bases). The CDR3 sequence is 15 residues long. In germline, CDR1 is SGHAT, CDR2 FQNNGV. V gave up 5 bases and J gave up 2 bases, with 16 bases separating them. The chain's CDR3 is CASSQGGDSTYEQYF. CDR3 sequence (DNA): TGTGCCAGCAGCCAAGGAGGGGATAGCACCTACGAGCAGTACTTC.

The chain couples TRBV10-2 to TRBJ2-5, with D possibly TRBD1 on 6 matching bases. Trimming pared 8 bases from V and 1 base from J, leaving 8 bases between. This CDR3 is built from 12 residues. The V gene's germline CDR1 is WSHSY and CDR2 SAAADI. The DNA for the CDR3 is TGCGCCAGCCGGGACATCCAAGAGACCCAGTACTTC. Encoded protein: CASRDIQETQYF.

The chain employs TRBV9 and TRBJ2-5; 7 bases are shared with TRBD2. The V segment lost 3 bases and the J segment 4 bases; nucleotides outside the gene matches: 15. Germline CDR1 reads SGDLS; CDR2 reads YYNGEE. The CDR3 runs to 17 residues. Here the CDR3 reads CASSEVAGDLMGETQYF. The CDR3 DNA sequence: TGTGCCAGCAGCGAGGTTGCGGGGGACCTGATGGGAGAGACCCAGTACTTC.

The chain couples TRBV30 to TRBJ1-4, with D uncertain. The germline V gene encodes CDR1 GTSNPN and CDR2 SVGIG (reference sequence). The CDR3 loop spans 14 amino acids. V was pared by 6 bases and J by 4 bases, with 15 bases between. CDR3 sequence (DNA): TGTGCCTGTCCCGCGGTAGAACTTAATGAAAAACTGTTTTTT. It is translated as CACPAVELNEKLFF.

This chain links TRBV19 with TRBJ2-7, with TRBD2 matching over 7 bases. CDR1 and CDR2 from the germline V gene are LNHDA and SQIVND (reference sequence). J was trimmed by 3 bases and V by 6 bases; bases with no gene match: 11. The CDR3 sequence is 15 residues long. For the CDR3, the DNA is TGTGCCAGTAGCCCGGGGGGAGGGATGGTCTACGAGCAGTACTTC. Protein: CASSPGGGMVYEQYF. Together with reference TRBV19 and TRBJ2-7, the CDR3 gives the full variable domain: DGGITQSPKYLFRKEGQNVTLSCEQNLNHDAMYWYRQDPGQGLRLIYYSQIVNDFQKGDIAEGYSVSREKKESFPLTVTSAQKNPTAFYLCASSPGGGMVYEQYFGPGTRLTVT.

J is TRBJ2-4 and V is TRBV29-1; D uncertain. Trimming pared 1 base from V and 7 bases from J, leaving 14 bases between. There are 14 residues in the CDR3. Germline V CDR1 and CDR2: SQVTM, ANQGSEA. This CDR3 reads CSVEAGTFGNIQYF. As DNA, the CDR3 is TGCAGCGTTGAAGCCGGCACGTTTGGTAACATTCAGTACTTC.

The V call is TRBV19, the J call TRBJ2-1; D is unclear. The germline gives CDR1 LNHDA, CDR2 SQIVND (reference sequence). Trimming cost V 3 bases and J 8 bases, with 5 bases left between them. The CDR3 has 11 residues. The CDR3 DNA follows: TGTGCCAGTAGTATTTGGGATGAGCAGTTCTTC. As protein: CASSIWDEQFF.

This clone was recorded once. The V gene is TRBV5-1, the J gene TRBJ2-1; no firm D call. The CDR3 has 11 residues. Germline V gene data show CDR1 as SGHRS and CDR2 as YFSETQ. Trimming left V 4 bases short and J 5 bases short, with 4 bases between. CDR3 in amino acids: CASSLNNEQFF. DNA for the CDR3: TGCGCCAGCAGCCTGAACAATGAGCAGTTCTTC.

The CDR3 DNA follows: TGTGCCAGCGCCGACCCTACCGGGACAGGGATCTACGAGCAGTACTTC. Encoded protein: CASADPTGTGIYEQYF. This sequence joins TRBV28 and TRBJ2-7, with 9 bases matching TRBD1. Trimming removed 8 bases from V and 3 bases from J; junction bases left unmatched: 14. The germline gives CDR1 MDHEN, CDR2 SYDVKM. CDR3 length: 16 amino acids.

The rearrangement joins TRBV2 to TRBJ2-7; D call uncertain. The germline CDR1 and CDR2 sequences are SNHLY and FYNNEI. The CDR3 length is 9 residues. Trimming took off 9 bases at V and 4 bases at J, with 4 bases between the two ends. The CDR3 sequence is CAREYEQYF. The CDR3 DNA follows: TGTGCCAGAGAGTACGAGCAGTACTTC.

About this clone: Other DNA sequences in this specimen translate into the identical CDR3. This chain joins TRBV28 and TRBJ1-5; D unclear. Per germline, CDR1 MDHEN and CDR2 SYDVKM. The CDR3 consists of 16 residues. V shed 2 bases and J shed 4 bases, with 15 bases lying between them. CDR3 amino acids: CASSLVGRRSNQPQHF. CDR3 bases: TGTGCCAGCAGTTTAGTAGGCCGGCGGAGTAATCAGCCCCAGCATTTT.

This chain links TRBV7-9 with TRBJ2-1; TRBD2 agrees at 7 bases. The length of the CDR3 is 15 residues. V was clipped by 5 bases and J by 9 bases; unmatched bases: 13. Germline V gene sequence: CDR1 SEHNR, CDR2 FQNEAQ (reference sequence). This CDR3 is CASSPRLQREGEQFF. CDR3 bases: TGTGCCAGCAGCCCCCGGCTCCAGCGGGAAGGTGAGCAGTTCTTC. Full variable domain (remainder filled in from reference TRBV7-9 and TRBJ2-1): DTGVSQNPRHKITKRGQNVTFRCDPISEHNRLYWYRQTLGQGPEFLTYFQNEAQLEKSRLLSDRFSAERPKGSFSTLEIQRTEQGDSAMYLCASSPRLQREGEQFFGPGTRLTVL.

This rearrangement joins TRBV7-2 to TRBJ1-2; D is perhaps TRBD1 (6 bases). The CDR3 totals 16 residues. The ends were cut back, 5 bases at V and 2 bases at J, with 18 bases in the middle. CDR1 is SGHTA and CDR2 is FQGNSA in the germline V gene. DNA of the CDR3: TGTGCCAGCAGCCCGGCGGGGGCACCCCTCAACTATGGCTACACCTTC. It is translated as CASSPAGAPLNYGYTF.

The chain carries TRBV27 and TRBJ2-1; D remains unclear. This CDR3 has 15 amino acids. Germline V gene data show CDR1 as MNHEY and CDR2 as SMNVEV (reference sequence). Trimming cost V 0 bases and J 4 bases, with 10 bases left between them. The CDR3 DNA sequence: TGTGCCAGCAGTTTATCCGATTTCGGTTACAATGAGCAGTTCTTC. This gives the protein CASSLSDFGYNEQFF.